These 21 T cell receptor beta chains were all obtained from the same sample, sequenced in a study of blood T cell repertoires in COVID-19. Generated by immunoSEQ multiplex PCR, the TCRdb table keeps only in-frame clones and is missing some. Here the sample spans fewer than 350,000 clones, around 85% being singletons. The material sequenced was PBMCs or T cells enriched from blood (not recorded which). These receptors were collected from a woman aged 40 to 50 with acute COVID-19.

The chain joins TRBV10-1 to TRBJ1-4; the D gene is possibly TRBD1 (5 bases). CDR3 length: 14 amino acids. The V end was cut by 10 bases, the J end by 8 bases, with 20 bases between. Germline lookup yields CDR1 WNHNN and CDR2 SYGVQD (reference sequence). The CDR3 nucleotides read TGCGCCAATAAGAGCGGGGGGTCTATAGAAAAACTGTTTTTT. Its protein is CANKSGGSIEKLFF.

This clone was counted a few times. The gene calls are TRBV9 and TRBJ1-4; 7 bases agree with TRBD1. Germline values: CDR1 SGDLS, CDR2 YYNGEE. After removal of 3 bases from V and 1 base from J, the junction contained 3 bases not matched to a gene. This CDR3 has 15 residues. In DNA form, the CDR3 reads TGTGCCAGCAGCGCGCGACAGGGAACTAATGAAAAACTGTTTTTT. It is translated as CASSARQGTNEKLFF.

The chain carries TRBV19 and TRBJ1-1; weak D call: TRBD1 (6 bases). CDR3 length: 14 amino acids. V dropped 3 bases and J dropped 1 base, with 9 bases sitting between them. Germline CDR1 LNHDA, CDR2 SQIVND (reference sequence). The CDR3 DNA reads TGTGCCAGTAGTATCAGGGGTACGAACACTGAAGCTTTCTTT. Its translation is CASSIRGTNTEAFF.

The CDR3 DNA reads TGTGCCAGCAGTTATAATGGACAGGGGGACAATTCACCCCTCCACTTT. Translation: CASSYNGQGDNSPLHF. J is TRBJ1-6 and V is TRBV6-5; 10 bases align to TRBD1. This CDR3 has 16 residues. Germline trimming cut 3 bases from V and 7 bases from J; bases unmatched to any gene: 6. Looked up from germline, CDR1 is MNHEY and CDR2 is SVGAGI.

This sequence joins TRBV20-1 and TRBJ1-2; D might be TRBD1 (6 bases). Germline lookup yields CDR1 DFQATT and CDR2 SNEGSKA (reference sequence). The CDR3 extends over 12 amino acids. V was shortened by 4 bases and J by 5 bases, with 11 bases between the two germline ends. The CDR3 reads CSATDRSYGYTF. In DNA form, the CDR3 reads TGCAGTGCTACTGACAGGTCGTATGGCTACACCTTC.

The J gene is TRBJ1-3, the V gene TRBV29-1, with no clear D. The germline gives CDR1 SQVTM, CDR2 ANQGSEA. With 0 bases removed from V and 4 bases from J, the gap between germline ends came to 4 bases. This CDR3 has 12 amino acids. DNA of the CDR3: TGCAGCGTTGAAGATCTCGGAAACACCATATATTTT. It yields the protein CSVEDLGNTIYF.

CDR3 bases: TGTGCCAGCAGCGCAGAGGCTGGGGCCAAGAATTCACCCCTCCACTTT. Translating gives CASSAEAGAKNSPLHF. This chain uses TRBV7-6 with TRBJ1-6; tentatively, D is TRBD1 (5 bases). Germline V gene lookup returns CDR1 SGHVS and CDR2 FNYEAQ. The V gene lost 5 bases and the J gene lost 7 bases, with 18 bases spanning the gap. The CDR3 has 16 amino acids.

The chain couples TRBV11-2 to TRBJ2-7; 9 bases map to TRBD1. With V trimmed by 3 bases and J by 4 bases, 16 bases remained unmatched. The CDR3 contains 18 residues. Germline CDR1 reads SGHAT; CDR2 reads FQNNGV. The CDR3 bases are TGTGCCAGCAGCTTCCCCCTCGCCCCGGGACAGGGAAAATACGAGCAGTACTTC. Translating gives CASSFPLAPGQGKYEQYF. The entire variable domain, with the rest obtained from reference TRBV11-2 and TRBJ2-7, is as follows: EAGVAQSPRYKIIEKRQSVAFWCNPISGHATLYWYQQILGQGPKLLIQFQNNGVVDDSQLPKDRFSAERLKGVDSTLKIQPAKLEDSAVYLCASSFPLAPGQGKYEQYFGPGTRLTVT.

The genes are TRBV5-8 and TRBJ2-5, with 13 bases matching TRBD2. Per the germline V gene, CDR1 is SGHTS and CDR2 is YDEGEE. Trimming at V came to 6 bases and at J to 5 bases, leaving 10 bases not matched to a gene. CDR3 length: 16 amino acids. This chain's CDR3 is CASTPGTSGVGETQYF. As DNA, the CDR3 is TGTGCCAGCACCCCCGGGACTAGCGGGGTTGGCGAGACCCAGTACTTC.

This clone occurred once. Other DNA variants within this sample encode the same CDR3. The chain links TRBV27 to TRBJ1-2; TRBD1 matches 9 bases. CDR3 length equals 15 residues. After removal of 4 bases from V and 4 bases from J, the junction contained 7 bases not matched to a gene. Looked up from germline, CDR1 is MNHEY and CDR2 is SMNVEV (reference sequence). This CDR3 is CASSSTGTGSYGYTF. The CDR3 nucleotides read TGTGCCAGCAGTTCGACCGGGACAGGGTCCTATGGCTACACCTTC.

V and J are TRBV19 and TRBJ2-3, with a tentative D call TRBD1 (5 bases). This CDR3 region has 15 residues. V was trimmed by 5 bases and J by 0 bases, leaving 12 bases between them. The germline V gene encodes CDR1 LNHDA and CDR2 SQIVND (reference sequence). This CDR3 reads CASSADRASTDTQYF. The CDR3 DNA reads TGTGCCAGTAGTGCAGACAGAGCTAGCACAGATACGCAGTATTTT.

This chain joins TRBV6-6 and TRBJ1-5; a weak D match, TRBD1 (5 bases). V lost 6 bases and J lost 3, with 12 bases in between. Germline V lookup: CDR1 MNHNY, CDR2 SVGAGI (reference sequence). This CDR3 has 14 residues. The CDR3 DNA is TGTGCCAGCAGAGACGGGGGTGTCAATCAGCCCCAGCATTTT. The encoded protein is CASRDGGVNQPQHF.

The table lists this clone with a count of one. The V gene is TRBV11-1, the J gene TRBJ2-3; D ambiguous. The CDR3 consists of 12 residues. Looked up from germline, CDR1 is SGHAT and CDR2 is FQDESV (reference sequence). The V end was cut by 5 bases, the J end by 8 bases, with 11 bases between. CDR3 sequence (DNA): TGTGCCAGCAGCCCCCAGACGGGTACGCAGTATTTT. Its translation is CASSPQTGTQYF.

The rearrangement links TRBV7-2 to TRBJ1-6; 7 nucleotides agree with TRBD1. The germline V gene has CDR1 SGHTA and CDR2 FQGNSA. V shed 3 bases, J shed 7 bases, and the junction held 6 bases outside the gene matches. The CDR3 is made up of 15 amino acids. CDR3 sequence (DNA): TGTGCCAGCAGCTTGAAGGGACAGCTAAATTCACCCCTCCACTTT. Its translation: CASSLKGQLNSPLHF.

This chain joins TRBV7-2 and TRBJ1-5; TRBD1 aligns across 7 bases. CDR3 length: 14 residues. Germline trimming cut 5 bases from V and 1 base from J; bases unmatched to any gene: 2. Germline V gives CDR1 SGHTA, CDR2 FQGNSA. The CDR3 DNA reads TGTGCCAGCAGCCCGGACAGGAGCAATCAGCCCCAGCATTTT. Translating gives CASSPDRSNQPQHF.

This clone has only a few counts. The chain recombines TRBV2 with TRBJ1-2, with D possibly matching TRBD1 (6 bases). This CDR3 comprises 10 residues. V gave up 5 bases and J gave up 10 bases, with 8 bases separating them. CDR1 SNHLY and CDR2 FYNNEI come from the germline V gene. CDR3 sequence reads: CASSYRDYTF. CDR3 sequence (DNA): TGTGCCAGCAGTTACAGGGACTACACCTTC.

The CDR3 reads CASSVVHSGTIYGYTF. DNA for the CDR3: TGTGCCAGCAGCGTAGTTCACAGCGGAACCATTTATGGCTACACCTTC. The chain has TRBV9 and TRBJ1-2, with D unresolved. The CDR3 is 16 residues long. V lost 0 bases, J lost 5 bases, and 17 bases lay in between. Looked up from germline, CDR1 is SGDLS and CDR2 is YYNGEE.

The chain combines TRBV29-1 with TRBJ2-3; D might be TRBD2 (6 bases). The germline V gene encodes CDR1 SQVTM and CDR2 ANQGSEA. The CDR3 totals 16 residues. The CDR3 DNA is TGCAGTGCCATCCAATCAACGGTGGGCCGGGGGGATACGCAGTATTTT. It encodes CSAIQSTVGRGDTQYF.

The chain has TRBV6-5 and TRBJ2-2, with D unclear. Germline V gene lookup returns CDR1 MNHEY and CDR2 SVGAGI. The CDR3 consists of 13 residues. V dropped 6 bases and J dropped 4 bases, with 9 bases sitting between them. The CDR3 sequence is CASRAVSTGELFF. DNA for the CDR3: TGTGCCAGCAGGGCGGTTAGCACCGGGGAGCTGTTTTTT.

This chain joins TRBV3-1 (or the pseudogene TRBV3-2) and TRBJ2-5, with D perhaps TRBD2 (5 bases). The CDR3 covers 13 residues. CDR1 and CDR2 from the germline V gene are LGHDT and YNNKEL (reference sequence). Trimming took 2 bases from V and 5 from J, leaving 9 bases between them. In nucleotides, the CDR3 is TGTGCCAGCAGCCAACCCCCGGGGGAGACCCAGTACTTC. It specifies CASSQPPGETQYF.

V gene TRBV9 combines with J gene TRBJ2-3; D perhaps matches TRBD1 (6 bases). Germline CDR1 and CDR2: SGDLS and YYNGEE. The CDR3 is 15 amino acids. V lost 4 bases and J 0 bases, leaving 12 bases between the germline ends. The CDR3 reads CASSLRGGSTDTQYF. The CDR3 nucleotides read TGTGCCAGCAGCCTTAGAGGGGGTAGCACAGATACGCAGTATTTT.